This section outlines one T cell receptor beta chain sequence together with its context. Method: immunoSEQ multiplex PCR; TCRdb's copy keeps in-frame clones and lacks some. This sample has 100,000 to 120,000 clones, with 70% to 90% found just once. The source of the sample is a study of blood T cell repertoires in COVID-19. At the level of the study: From T cells, B-cell-depleted T cells, or PBMCs came the material, which was cDNA or gDNA.

The receptor was derived from a man in his forties with acute or convalescent COVID-19. The sequenced sample was peripheral blood.

For the CDR3, the DNA is TGCAGCGTTGAATCTGGTTTTGGACAGGGGGTCTACAATGAGCAGTTCTTC. This translates into CSVESGFGQGVYNEQFF. V usage is TRBV29-1 and J usage is TRBJ2-1; 10 bases are shared with TRBD1. V trimming: 2 bases; J trimming: 3 bases; junction bases outside the gene matches: 10. The CDR3 totals 17 residues. Germline CDR1 and CDR2: SQVTM and ANQGSEA.